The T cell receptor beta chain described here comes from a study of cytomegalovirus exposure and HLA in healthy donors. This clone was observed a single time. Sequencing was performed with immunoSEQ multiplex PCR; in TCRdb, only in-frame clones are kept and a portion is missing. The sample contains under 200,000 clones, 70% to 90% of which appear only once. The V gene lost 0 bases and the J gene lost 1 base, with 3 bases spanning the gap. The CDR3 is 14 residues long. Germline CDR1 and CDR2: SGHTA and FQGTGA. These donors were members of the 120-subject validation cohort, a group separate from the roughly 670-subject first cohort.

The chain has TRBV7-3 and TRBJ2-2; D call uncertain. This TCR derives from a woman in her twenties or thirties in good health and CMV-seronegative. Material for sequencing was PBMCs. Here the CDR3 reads CASSLTGNTGELFF. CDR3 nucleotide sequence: TGTGCCAGCAGCTTAACAGGGAACACCGGGGAGCTGTTTTTT.